These T cell receptor beta chains were read from a single sample in a study of blood T cell repertoires in COVID-19. The repertoire was sequenced with immunoSEQ multiplex PCR; TCRdb's copy has only in-frame clones and lacks some. The sample records about 330,000 clones, roughly 90% being singletons. The sequencing sample was made of peripheral blood. All receptors come from a woman aged 45 to 65 with active or convalescent COVID-19. Each CDR3 is given with its conserved first and last residue. The order of the fields is clone size, D gene, V gene, J gene, CDR3 DNA, CDR3 protein. A D gene is named only where the DNA matches it firmly. The size entry is marked missing in some rows and otherwise reads once, few, many or a size class.

>-|TRBD1|TRBV5-4|TRBJ2-7
TGTGCCAGCAGCTTGACAGGGGCCTACGAGCAGTACTTC
CASSLTGAYEQYF
>-|-|TRBV12-3/TRBV12-4|TRBJ1-5
TGTGCCAGCAGTTTCGGAGAGGGTCAGCCCCAGCATTTT
CASSFGEGQPQHF
>-|-|TRBV11-1|TRBJ1-5
TGTGCCAGCAGTCCCCAACCCCAGCATTTT
CASSPQPQHF
>-|TRBD2|TRBV11-3|TRBJ2-1
TGTGCCAGCAGCTCCACTAGCGGGGGGAGGAATGAGCAGTTCTTC
CASSSTSGGRNEQFF
>once|TRBD2|TRBV28|TRBJ2-5
TGTGCCAGCAGTCCCCCGACTAGCGCCTCGCTACAAGAGACCCAGTACTTC
CASSPPTSASLQETQYF
>-|-|TRBV20-1|TRBJ2-7
TGCAGTGCTAGAGATCCCCCTCAGCAGTACTTC
CSARDPPQQYF
>-|-|TRBV19|TRBJ1-2
TGTGCCAGTAGTGCTAGGACGGAGGGGCCTTATAACTATGGCTACACCTTC
CASSARTEGPYNYGYTF
>-|TRBD2|TRBV5-1|TRBJ2-5
TGCGCCAGCAGCTTGGGACTAGCGGTTTTGTACCAAGAGACCCAGTACTTC
CASSLGLAVLYQETQYF
>-|TRBD1|TRBV30|TRBJ2-2
TGTGCCTGGAGTACTCCGGACAGGGGGCGGACCGGGGAGCTGTTTTTT
CAWSTPDRGRTGELFF
>-|TRBD1|TRBV11-2|TRBJ2-7
TGTGCCAGCAGCCTTAGCGGACAGGGCTCCTACGAGCAGTACTTC
CASSLSGQGSYEQYF
>-|-|TRBV15|TRBJ2-1
TGTGCCACCAGCAGTATCCGGGACTCCTACAATGAGCAGTTCTTC
CATSSIRDSYNEQFF
>once|TRBD1|TRBV2|TRBJ2-1
TGTGCCAGCAGTGAAAAGGGAGGACAGGGCGGCAATGAGCAGTTCTTC
CASSEKGGQGGNEQFF
>-|-|TRBV3-1/TRBV3-2|TRBJ2-7
TGTGCCACCGGAGACAGATCCTACGAGCAGTACTTC
CATGDRSYEQYF
>-|-|TRBV7-2|TRBJ2-3
TGTGCCAGCAGCTTAGCTGGACACAGCACAGATACGCAGTATTTT
CASSLAGHSTDTQYF
>-|-|TRBV5-8|TRBJ1-2
TGTGCCAGCGATTGGGGAGGCAATAGCTACACCTTC
CASDWGGNSYTF
>-|TRBD1|TRBV10-3|TRBJ2-2
TGTGCCAGTAAGGGGGCGGCGGGTATTGACACCGGGGAGCTGTTTTTT
CASKGAAGIDTGELFF
>-|TRBD1|TRBV6-2/TRBV6-3|TRBJ1-2
TGTGCCAGCAGTTACGGACCTAGCCGGGACAGGGGGCGCGATGGCTACACCTTC
CASSYGPSRDRGRDGYTF
>few|-|TRBV18|TRBJ1-6
TGTGCCAGCTCACCACCGGGCATGAATTCACCCCTCCACTTT
CASSPPGMNSPLHF
>once|-|TRBV18|TRBJ1-4
TGTGCCAGCTCACCACGCGGACAGCCTGATGAAAAACTGTTTTTT
CASSPRGQPDEKLFF
>once|-|TRBV11-3|TRBJ2-7
TGTGCCAGCAGCGCATACCCGACTGGGTTATACGCGGGTGGCGAATTGGAGCAGTACTTC
CASSAYPTGLYAGGELEQYF
>once|TRBD2|TRBV7-2|TRBJ2-3
TGTGCCAGCAGCTTTTCTAGCGGGTACCTAACGCAGTATTTT
CASSFSSGYLTQYF
>-|-|TRBV5-8|TRBJ1-2
TGTGCCAGCAGCTTGGCCATCGGCTACACCTTC
CASSLAIGYTF
>many|TRBD1|TRBV7-2|TRBJ2-1
TGTGCCAGCAGCACTTTCCCCGGACAGGGGAAGTTCTTC
CASSTFPGQGKFF
>-|-|TRBV28|TRBJ1-1
TGTGCCAGCAGTTTGTTCGCGGGTGGGAACACTGAAGCTTTCTTT
CASSLFAGGNTEAFF
>-|TRBD2|TRBV3-1/TRBV3-2|TRBJ2-1
TGTGCCAGCAGCCAAACTAGCGGGAGCAATGAGCAGTTCTTC
CASSQTSGSNEQFF
>-|TRBD1|TRBV9|TRBJ1-2
TGTGCCAGCAGCGTAGTGCCTCTCGACAGGGGATACACCTTC
CASSVVPLDRGYTF
>-|TRBD1|TRBV10-3|TRBJ1-2
TGTGCCATCAGTGCGGGACAGACCTATGGCTACACCTTC
CAISAGQTYGYTF
>-|-|TRBV28|TRBJ2-5
TGTGCCAGCAGTTTATGGGCAGACCAAGAGACCCAGTACTTC
CASSLWADQETQYF
>-|TRBD1|TRBV27|TRBJ2-6
TGTGCCAGCAGTCCCGGGACAGGGACCTCTGGGGCCAACGTCCTGACTTTC
CASSPGTGTSGANVLTF
>-|-|TRBV19|TRBJ2-2
TGTGCCAGTAGTAGTAAAAGAACCAGGGGCGGGGAGCTGTTTTTT
CASSSKRTRGGELFF
>once|TRBD1|TRBV27|TRBJ1-1
TGTGCCAGCAGGTTGACAGGGGGGCTTGAAGCTTTCTTT
CASRLTGGLEAFF
>-|-|TRBV7-9|TRBJ1-2
TGTGCCAGCAGTCTATCCGGCGGGGCATACGGCTACACCTTC
CASSLSGGAYGYTF
>-|TRBD2|TRBV9|TRBJ2-5
TGTGCCAGCAGCGTAGTTGGTAGCGGGGGGACGCAAGAGACCCAGTACTTC
CASSVVGSGGTQETQYF
>-|-|TRBV7-2|TRBJ2-7
TGTGCCAGCAGCTTAGGGCCCTCCTACGAGCAGTACTTC
CASSLGPSYEQYF
>-|TRBD1|TRBV5-6|TRBJ1-2
TGTGCCAGCAGCCGTGGACAGGGCGAGGGCTATGGCTACACCTTC
CASSRGQGEGYGYTF
>-|-|TRBV7-7|TRBJ2-5
TGTGCTAGCAGCCCCGACTACAGAGAGACCCAGTACTTC
CASSPDYRETQYF
>-|-|TRBV7-2|TRBJ2-3
TGTGCCAGCAGCCCAACTAGGGGGAGCACAGATACGCAGTATTTT
CASSPTRGSTDTQYF
>-|-|TRBV28|TRBJ2-7
TGTGCCAGCAGTTTATCCCCCGGGACTGCATCCTACGAGCAGTACTTC
CASSLSPGTASYEQYF
>-|-|TRBV19|TRBJ1-5
TGTGCTTCAACGGAGTTTAGCAATCAGCCCCAGCATTTT
CASTEFSNQPQHF
>-|TRBD1|TRBV7-8|TRBJ1-2
TGTGCCAGCAGCTTAGAGGGACAGAGATATGGCTACACCTTC
CASSLEGQRYGYTF
>-|TRBD1|TRBV7-3|TRBJ1-1
TGTGCCAGCAGCATACAGGGGGCTGGAACTGAAGCTTTCTTT
CASSIQGAGTEAFF
>-|-|TRBV6-2/TRBV6-3|TRBJ2-7
TGTGCCAGCAGTTACTTTGGGGATAAGCGGAAGAAAAGGGTCTACGAGCAGTACTTC
CASSYFGDKRKKRVYEQYF
>-|TRBD1|TRBV5-4|TRBJ2-4
TGTGCCAGCAGTTTGACGTCGACAGGGGATCACATTCAGTACTTC
CASSLTSTGDHIQYF
>once|TRBD1|TRBV7-7|TRBJ2-7
TGTGCTAGCAGCTTTGCGACAGGGGGGGCCTACGAGCAGTACTTC
CASSFATGGAYEQYF
>-|TRBD2|TRBV7-2|TRBJ2-3
TGTGCCAGCAGCCCCGGGACTAGCGGGAGTAAGACGCAGTATTTT
CASSPGTSGSKTQYF
>-|TRBD1|TRBV4-1|TRBJ2-1
TGCGCCAGCAGCTTCTCAGGACAGGGGGCACATGAGCAGTTCTTC
CASSFSGQGAHEQFF
>-|-|TRBV7-2|TRBJ1-5
TGTGCCAGCAGCGCGACGGGTGGCAATCAGCCCCAGCATTTT
CASSATGGNQPQHF
>-|TRBD1|TRBV10-3|TRBJ1-1
TGTGCCATCAGTGAGTCGGGGGGACAGGACACTGAAGCTTTCTTT
CAISESGGQDTEAFF
>-|TRBD1|TRBV7-2|TRBJ2-7
TGTGCCAGGGGTCGGGTCGGGACAGACGAGCAGTACTTC
CARGRVGTDEQYF
>once|TRBD1|TRBV10-3|TRBJ2-3
TGTGCCATCAGTGCGAGGACAGGGTTCACAGATACGCAGTATTTT
CAISARTGFTDTQYF
>-|TRBD2|TRBV6-5|TRBJ2-1
TGTGCCAGCAGTTCTCTAGCGGGAGGGCCCTACAATGAGCAGTTCTTC
CASSSLAGGPYNEQFF
>-|TRBD1|TRBV30|TRBJ2-3
TGTGCCTGGAGTGTGACAGGGGGCGCAGATACGCAGTATTTT
CAWSVTGGADTQYF
>-|TRBD1|TRBV4-2|TRBJ1-3
TGTGCCAGCAGCCAAGAACGAGGATACGACAGGGACTCAGGAAACACCATATATTTT
CASSQERGYDRDSGNTIYF
>-|-|TRBV29-1|TRBJ1-1
TGCAGCGTCAAGGCAGGGAACACTGAAGCTTTCTTT
CSVKAGNTEAFF
>-|-|TRBV28|TRBJ2-6
TGTGCCAGCAGTTTAACATACTCTGGGGCCAACGTCCTGACTTTC
CASSLTYSGANVLTF
>-|-|TRBV28|TRBJ2-1
TGTGCCAGCAGTTTACCAGGGCCGTACAATGAGCAGTTCTTC
CASSLPGPYNEQFF
>-|TRBD2|TRBV24-1|TRBJ2-3
TGTGCCACCAGTGAGCTAGCGGGGAACACAGATACGCAGTATTTT
CATSELAGNTDTQYF